The rows below give T cell receptor beta chains drawn from one sample of a study of control samples from healthy donors and cancer patients. The repertoire was sequenced with immunoSEQ multiplex PCR; TCRdb's copy has only in-frame clones and lacks some. The table has under 200,000 clones, around 88% seen once. Sequenced: blood. These receptors all come from a woman in her thirties in good health. The CDR3 runs from the conserved cysteine through the conserved F or W. A D gene is named only where the DNA matches it firmly. A row's size may be missing; if present it is once, few, many or a size class.

d_call	v_call	j_call	clone_size	cdr3_nt	cdr3_aa
-	TRBV19	TRBJ2-7	-	TGTGCCAGTAGTTACGAAGGTTACGAGCAGTACTTC	CASSYEGYEQYF
TRBD2	TRBV3-1/TRBV3-2	TRBJ2-1	few	TGTGCCAGCAGCCTCGAGGGCGGGGGGGCTTTTGAGCAGTTCTTC	CASSLEGGGAFEQFF
-	TRBV11-2	TRBJ2-2	-	TGTGCCAGCAGCTTAGGGTGGAGCGTTCGTTCAAACACCGGGGAGCTGTTTTTT	CASSLGWSVRSNTGELFF
-	TRBV19	TRBJ1-6	-	TGTGCCAGTAGTGCCCCAGGGACGGGAAATTCACCCCTCCACTTT	CASSAPGTGNSPLHF
TRBD2	TRBV28	TRBJ2-5	-	TGTGCCAGCATTCCGACTAGCCCCAGGGAGACCCAGTACTTC	CASIPTSPRETQYF
-	TRBV6-2/TRBV6-3	TRBJ1-1	-	TGTGCCAGCAGTTACATCGGGACCAACACTGAAGCTTTCTTT	CASSYIGTNTEAFF
-	TRBV5-6	TRBJ2-1	-	TGTGCCAGCAGCTTGGGGAGCGCCAATGAGCAGTTCTTC	CASSLGSANEQFF
-	TRBV27	TRBJ1-1	-	TGTGCCAGCAGTTTATCGGCCGTTGTACAGGTGAGGAGGGACACTGAAGCTTTCTTT	CASSLSAVVQVRRDTEAFF
-	TRBV5-1	TRBJ2-1	-	TGCGCCAGCAGCTTGGAGGGCGGATCCTACAATGAGCAGTTCTTC	CASSLEGGSYNEQFF
TRBD1	TRBV6-5	TRBJ1-3	-	TGTGCCAGCAGCCAGACAGGGATCTCTGGAAACACCATATATTTT	CASSQTGISGNTIYF
-	TRBV19	TRBJ1-4	-	TGTGCCAGTAGTATAGAGAACAGAGTTAATGAAAAACTGTTTTTT	CASSIENRVNEKLFF
-	TRBV3-1/TRBV3-2	TRBJ2-7	-	TGTGCCAGCAGCCAATTTACCGGCTACGAGCAGTACTTC	CASSQFTGYEQYF
-	TRBV2	TRBJ1-5	-	TGTGCCAGCAAGGGAGGGGACTATCAGCCCCAGCATTTT	CASKGGDYQPQHF
-	TRBV9	TRBJ2-3	few	TGTGCCAGCAGCGTAGACGCTACCGCGGATACGCAGTATTTT	CASSVDATADTQYF
-	TRBV7-9	TRBJ2-3	-	TGTGCCAGCAGCTTAAAGGGCGATACGCAGTATTTT	CASSLKGDTQYF
-	TRBV3-1/TRBV3-2	TRBJ1-6	-	TGTGCCAGCAGCCAAGGTGTCCAGGGAGGCTCACCCCTCCACTTT	CASSQGVQGGSPLHF
-	TRBV5-1	TRBJ2-1	-	TGCGCCAGCAGCTTGGGTCTGCTTTTGGACAATGAGCAGTTCTTC	CASSLGLLLDNEQFF
-	TRBV10-3	TRBJ1-4	-	TGTGCCATCAGTGTCGGACGGAATAATGAAAAACTGTTTTTT	CAISVGRNNEKLFF
-	TRBV7-8	TRBJ1-6	-	TGTGCCAGCAGCTTACGGGCGAGCTCCGGTTCACCCCTCCACTTT	CASSLRASSGSPLHF
-	TRBV30	TRBJ1-2	-	TGTGCCTGGAGTGTACGGATCAAGGGCTACACCTTC	CAWSVRIKGYTF
-	TRBV15	TRBJ1-1	few	TGTGCCACCAGCAAGGGACATCTGAACACTGAAGCTTTCTTT	CATSKGHLNTEAFF
TRBD2	TRBV2	TRBJ2-5	-	TGTGCCAGCAGACCCGGGACTAGCGGCCTTCAAGAGACCCAGTACTTC	CASRPGTSGLQETQYF
TRBD2	TRBV4-1	TRBJ2-1	-	TGCGCCAGCAGCTTCGTTAGCGGGATCAGCGGGGCCAATGAGCAGTTCTTC	CASSFVSGISGANEQFF
-	TRBV19	TRBJ1-3	few	TGTGCCAGTAGCAGAAGTCACGGAATCCGCTCTGGAAACACCATATATTTT	CASSRSHGIRSGNTIYF
-	TRBV27	TRBJ2-1	-	TGTGCCAGCAGTTTATGGGCAGCAACTAGCTCCTACAATGAGCAGTTCTTC	CASSLWAATSSYNEQFF
-	TRBV30	TRBJ1-2	-	TGTGCCTGGAGTGTAAGGGTCTCAGATGGCTACACCTTC	CAWSVRVSDGYTF
TRBD1	TRBV7-2	TRBJ1-1	-	TGTGCCAGCAGCGCCCGACTCAGGGGGACTGAAGCTTTCTTT	CASSARLRGTEAFF
TRBD2	TRBV10-3	TRBJ2-2	-	TGTGCCATCAGTGAGGGGCCCCCAGCGGGGGGGCTAACCGGGGAGCTGTTTTTT	CAISEGPPAGGLTGELFF
-	TRBV11-1	TRBJ1-1	-	TGTGCCAGCAGCCTGGGGGGGACCAACACTGAAGCTTTCTTT	CASSLGGTNTEAFF